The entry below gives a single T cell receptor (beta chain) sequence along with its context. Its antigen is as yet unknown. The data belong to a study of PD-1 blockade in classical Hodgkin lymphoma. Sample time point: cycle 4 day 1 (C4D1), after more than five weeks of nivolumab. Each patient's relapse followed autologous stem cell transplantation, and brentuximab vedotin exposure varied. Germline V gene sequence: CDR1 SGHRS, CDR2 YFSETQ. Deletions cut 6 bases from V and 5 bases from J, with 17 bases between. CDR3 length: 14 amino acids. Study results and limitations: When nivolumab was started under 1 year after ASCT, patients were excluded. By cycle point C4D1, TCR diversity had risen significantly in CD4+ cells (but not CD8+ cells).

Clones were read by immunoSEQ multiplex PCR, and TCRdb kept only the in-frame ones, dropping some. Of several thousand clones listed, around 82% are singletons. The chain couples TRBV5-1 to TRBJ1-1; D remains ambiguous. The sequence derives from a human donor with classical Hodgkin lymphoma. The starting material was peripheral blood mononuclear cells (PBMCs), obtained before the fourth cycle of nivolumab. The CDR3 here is CASTATSGWTEAFF. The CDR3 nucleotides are TGCGCCAGCACAGCCACGTCCGGTTGGACTGAAGCTTTCTTT. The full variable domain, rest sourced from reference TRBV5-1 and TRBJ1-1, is KAGVTQTPRYLIKTRGQQVTLSCSPISGHRSVSWYQQTPGQGLQFLFEYFSETQRNKGNFPGRFSGRQFSNSRSEMNVSTLELGDSALYLCASTATSGWTEAFFGQGTRLTVV.